This T cell receptor (beta chain) was recorded in a study of CD8 T cells in ankylosing spondylitis. Study findings and constraints: Reactive arthritis synovial fluid and blood were previously reported to contain some motif variants. Reports say disease-linked clones showed up significantly more in matched ankylosing spondylitis synovial fluid. In peripheral blood, disease-linked CD8+ clones occurred at relatively low frequencies. Apparently characteristic of ankylosing spondylitis blood was a TCR beta motif (under ten highly homologous variants).

This clonotype was detected only a few times. Its antigen is unidentified. As the method for making TCR beta libraries, quantitative 5'-RACE with molecular barcodes was used. TCRdb reprocessed the 5' RACE reads with MiXCR, giving one entry per CDR3 protein. The sample records hundreds of thousands of distinct CDR3 sequences, approximately 10% being singletons. Trimming left V 1 base short and J 6 bases short, with 12 bases between. Germline V lookup: CDR1 DFQATT, CDR2 SNEGSKA (reference sequence). CDR3 length: 14 amino acids. The source of this sequence is a male donor with ankylosing spondylitis. The V gene is TRBV20-1, the J gene TRBJ2-2, with a weak D call TRBD2 (6 bases). Sequencing was done on a sample of blood, either unsorted or a sorted T cell fraction (not recorded which). CDR3 sequence: CSARGLVPSGELFF. CDR3 DNA: TGCAGTGCTAGAGGACTAGTGCCTTCCGGGGAGCTGTTTTTT.